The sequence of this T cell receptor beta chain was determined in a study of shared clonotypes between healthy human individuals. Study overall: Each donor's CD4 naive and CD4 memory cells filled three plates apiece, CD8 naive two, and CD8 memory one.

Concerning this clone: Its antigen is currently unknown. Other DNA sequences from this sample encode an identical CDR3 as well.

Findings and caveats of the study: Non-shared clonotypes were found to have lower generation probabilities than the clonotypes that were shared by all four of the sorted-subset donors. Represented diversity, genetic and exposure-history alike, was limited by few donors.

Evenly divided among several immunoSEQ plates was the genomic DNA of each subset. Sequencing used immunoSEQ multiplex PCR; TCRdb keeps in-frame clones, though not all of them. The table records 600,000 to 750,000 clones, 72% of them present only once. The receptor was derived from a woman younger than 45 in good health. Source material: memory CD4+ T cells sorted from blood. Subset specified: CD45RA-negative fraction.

CDR3 residues: CASSLETYNEQFF. The CDR3 bases are TGCGCCAGCAGCTTGGAAACCTACAATGAGCAGTTCTTC. J is TRBJ2-1 and V is TRBV5-1; D call uncertain. Trimming pared 0 bases from V and 2 bases from J, leaving 3 bases between. Per the germline V gene, CDR1 is SGHRS and CDR2 is YFSETQ. There are 13 residues in the CDR3.